This T cell receptor beta chain was sequenced in a study of spatial heterogeneity in lung cancer. Broader study findings: Blood carried ubiquitous expanded tumor TCRs more at resection than follow-up.

Points on this clonotype: No antigen is known for it.

The CDR3 extends over 14 amino acids. V lost 6 bases, J lost 4 bases, and 6 bases stayed unmatched. Described time point: blood at routine non-recurrence follow-up after resection. No cell sorting; template was whole RNA from tumor, lung tissue or PBMC. MiXCR, applied by TCRdb to the 5' RACE reads, yields one record per CDR3 protein. Among about 120,000 distinct CDR3 sequences listed, roughly an eighth were seen once. The sequence was collected from a male donor with early-stage non-small cell lung cancer. J is TRBJ1-1 and V is TRBV12-3 or TRBV12-4; TRBD1 matches 9 bases. The starting material was PBMCs, obtained at follow-up. CDR3 in DNA: TGTGCCAGCAGCATGACAGGGGGTCTCACTGAAGCTTTCTTT. Translating it yields CASSMTGGLTEAFF.